This T cell receptor beta chain was sequenced during a study of CD8+CD57+ T cells in acquired aplastic anemia. Broader study findings: Researchers reported that CD8+ Simpson's diversity was not significantly different in patients versus controls.

Using genomic DNA as the template, TCR beta VDJ and CDR3 profiling was carried out. MiXCR, applied by TCRdb to the reads, yields one record per CDR3 protein. The table has just over 400,000 distinct CDR3 sequences, roughly 68% seen once. Concerning this clonotype itself: What it binds is not known.

Germline values: CDR1 SGHDT, CDR2 YYEEEE. The CDR3 has 15 residues. The V end lost 4 bases, the J end lost 5 bases, and 18 bases lay between the germline ends. The genes are TRBV5-6 and TRBJ1-2, with a possible D match to TRBD1 (6 bases). This receptor was taken from a human donor in good health, serving as a control. The sequenced sample consisted of sorted CD4+, CD8+, or CD8+CD57+ T cells (not recorded which) from PBMCs. The CDR3 loop reads CASSPRGPLPYGYTF. In DNA, the CDR3 is TGTGCCAGCAGCCCCCGGGGGCCCCTTCCATATGGCTACACCTTC.